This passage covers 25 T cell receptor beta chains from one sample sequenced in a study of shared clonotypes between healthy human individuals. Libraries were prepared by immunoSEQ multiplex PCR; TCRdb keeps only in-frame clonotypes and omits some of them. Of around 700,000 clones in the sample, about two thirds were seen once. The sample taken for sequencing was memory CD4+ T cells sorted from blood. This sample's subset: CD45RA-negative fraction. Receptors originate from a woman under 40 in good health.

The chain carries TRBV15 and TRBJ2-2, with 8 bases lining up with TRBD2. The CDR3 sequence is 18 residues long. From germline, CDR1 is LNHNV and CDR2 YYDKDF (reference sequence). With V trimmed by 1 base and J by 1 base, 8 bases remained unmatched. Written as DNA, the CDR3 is TGTGCCACCAGCAGAGCTAAGGTAGCGGGAATGAACACCGGGGAGCTGTTTTTT. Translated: CATSRAKVAGMNTGELFF.

Written as DNA, the CDR3 is TGCGCCAGCAGCAGTGGACCTTCTTTGAACACTGAAGCTTTCTTT. It translates to CASSSGPSLNTEAFF. The rearrangement joins TRBV10-1 to TRBJ1-1; D gene ambiguous. CDR3 length: 15 residues. In germline, CDR1 is WNHNN, CDR2 SYGVQD (reference sequence). V was trimmed by 6 bases and J by 0 bases, leaving 14 bases between them.

CDR3 protein: CASSPFLESEQFF. DNA of the CDR3: TGTGCCAGCTCACCGTTCCTAGAATCTGAGCAGTTCTTC. The rearrangement joins TRBV18 to TRBJ2-1; D ambiguous. Germline V CDR1 and CDR2: KGHSH, LQKENI. Trimming pared 3 bases from V and 9 bases from J, leaving 12 bases between. The CDR3 length is 13 residues.

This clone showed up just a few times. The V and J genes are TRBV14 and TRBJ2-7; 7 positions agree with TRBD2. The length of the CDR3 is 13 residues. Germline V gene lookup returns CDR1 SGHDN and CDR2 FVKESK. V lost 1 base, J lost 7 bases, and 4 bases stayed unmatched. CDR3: CASSQALAREQYF. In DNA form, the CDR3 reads TGTGCCAGCAGCCAAGCACTAGCGAGGGAGCAGTACTTC.

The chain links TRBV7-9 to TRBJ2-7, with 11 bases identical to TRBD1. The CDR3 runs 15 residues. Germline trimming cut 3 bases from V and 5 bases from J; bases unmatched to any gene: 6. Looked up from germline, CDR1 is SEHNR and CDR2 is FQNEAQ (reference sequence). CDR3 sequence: CASSFSGQGGHEQYF. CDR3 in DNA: TGTGCCAGCAGCTTCTCGGGACAGGGGGGCCACGAGCAGTACTTC. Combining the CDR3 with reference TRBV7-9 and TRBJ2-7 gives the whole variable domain DTGVSQNPRHKITKRGQNVTFRCDPISEHNRLYWYRQTLGQGPEFLTYFQNEAQLEKSRLLSDRFSAERPKGSFSTLEIQRTEQGDSAMYLCASSFSGQGGHEQYFGPGTRLTVT.

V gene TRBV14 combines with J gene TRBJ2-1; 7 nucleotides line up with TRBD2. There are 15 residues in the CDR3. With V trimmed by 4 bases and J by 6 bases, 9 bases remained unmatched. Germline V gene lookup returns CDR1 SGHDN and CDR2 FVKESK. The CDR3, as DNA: TGTGCCAGCAGCCCCACTGGCGGGAGCCGCAATGAGCAGTTCTTC. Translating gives CASSPTGGSRNEQFF.

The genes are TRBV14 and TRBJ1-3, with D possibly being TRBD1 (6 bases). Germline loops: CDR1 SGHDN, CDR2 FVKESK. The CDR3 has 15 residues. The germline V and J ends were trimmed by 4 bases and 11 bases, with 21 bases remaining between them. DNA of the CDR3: TGTGCCAGCAGCCCCCTGACGGGGGCACCGGGGGCCATATATTTT. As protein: CASSPLTGAPGAIYF.

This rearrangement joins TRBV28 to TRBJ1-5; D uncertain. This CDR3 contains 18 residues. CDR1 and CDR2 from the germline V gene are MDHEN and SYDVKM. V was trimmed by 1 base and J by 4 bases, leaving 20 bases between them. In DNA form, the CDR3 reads TGTGCCAGCAGTTTATCCAACGTTTGGCAGGTCAAGAATCAGCCCCAGCATTTT. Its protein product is CASSLSNVWQVKNQPQHF.

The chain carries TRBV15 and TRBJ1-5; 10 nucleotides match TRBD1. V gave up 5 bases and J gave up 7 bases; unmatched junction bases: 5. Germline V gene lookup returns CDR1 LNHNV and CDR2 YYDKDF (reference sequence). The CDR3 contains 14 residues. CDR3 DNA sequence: TGTGCCACCAGCGGGACAGGGGCTCTGCAGCCCCAGCATTTT. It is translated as CATSGTGALQPQHF.

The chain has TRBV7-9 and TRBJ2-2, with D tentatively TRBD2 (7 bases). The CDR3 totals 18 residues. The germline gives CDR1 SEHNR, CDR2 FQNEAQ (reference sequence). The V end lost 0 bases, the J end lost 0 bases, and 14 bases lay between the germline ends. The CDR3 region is CASSLARGTNANTGELFF. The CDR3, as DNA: TGTGCCAGCAGCTTAGCGCGGGGGACAAACGCGAACACCGGGGAGCTGTTTTTT.

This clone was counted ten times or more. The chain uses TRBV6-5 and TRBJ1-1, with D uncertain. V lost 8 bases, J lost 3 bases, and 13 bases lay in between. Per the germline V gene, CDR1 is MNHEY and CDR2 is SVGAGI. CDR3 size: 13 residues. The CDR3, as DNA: TGTGCCAGCTTTAAAGGGAGGGACACTGAAGCTTTCTTT. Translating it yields CASFKGRDTEAFF.

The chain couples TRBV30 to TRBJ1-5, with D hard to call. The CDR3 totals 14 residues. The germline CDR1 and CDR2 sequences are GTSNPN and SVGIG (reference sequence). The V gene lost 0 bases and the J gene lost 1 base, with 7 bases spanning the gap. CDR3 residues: CAWSVLDSNQPQHF. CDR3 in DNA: TGTGCCTGGAGTGTACTGGACAGCAATCAGCCCCAGCATTTT.

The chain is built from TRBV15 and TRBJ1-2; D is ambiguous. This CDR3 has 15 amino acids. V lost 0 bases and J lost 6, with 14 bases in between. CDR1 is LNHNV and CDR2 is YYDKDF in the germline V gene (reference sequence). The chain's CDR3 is CATSRDPEGLDGYTF. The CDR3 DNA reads TGTGCCACCAGCAGAGATCCGGAAGGGCTGGATGGCTACACCTTC.

CDR3 region: CAIRPGQGAGGYTF. CDR3 nucleotides: TGTGCCATCCGACCGGGACAGGGGGCGGGGGGCTACACCTTC. V and J are TRBV27 and TRBJ1-2; 12 positions agree with TRBD1. Trimming cost V 10 bases and J 8 bases; bases outside gene matches: 11. The germline CDR1 and CDR2 sequences are MNHEY and SMNVEV (reference sequence). CDR3 length: 14 residues.

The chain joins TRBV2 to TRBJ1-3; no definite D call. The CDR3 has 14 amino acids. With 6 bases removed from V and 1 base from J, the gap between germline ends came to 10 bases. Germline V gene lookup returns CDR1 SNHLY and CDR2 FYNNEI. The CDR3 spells CASRTYLSGNTIYF. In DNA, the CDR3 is TGTGCCAGCAGGACCTATTTGTCTGGAAACACCATATATTTT.

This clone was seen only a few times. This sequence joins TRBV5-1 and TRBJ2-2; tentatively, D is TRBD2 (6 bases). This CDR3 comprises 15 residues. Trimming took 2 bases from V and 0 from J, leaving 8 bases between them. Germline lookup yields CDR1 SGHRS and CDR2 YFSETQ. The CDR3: CASSLTSPNTGELFF. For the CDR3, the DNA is TGCGCCAGCAGCTTAACTAGCCCGAACACCGGGGAGCTGTTTTTT. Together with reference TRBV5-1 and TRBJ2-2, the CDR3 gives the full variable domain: KAGVTQTPRYLIKTRGQQVTLSCSPISGHRSVSWYQQTPGQGLQFLFEYFSETQRNKGNFPGRFSGRQFSNSRSEMNVSTLELGDSALYLCASSLTSPNTGELFFGEGSRLTVL.

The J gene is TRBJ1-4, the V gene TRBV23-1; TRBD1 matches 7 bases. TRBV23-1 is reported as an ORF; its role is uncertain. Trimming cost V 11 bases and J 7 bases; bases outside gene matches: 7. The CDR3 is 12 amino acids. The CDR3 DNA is TGCGCCCAAAGACAGGGACGTGAAAAACTGTTTTTT. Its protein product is CAQRQGREKLFF.

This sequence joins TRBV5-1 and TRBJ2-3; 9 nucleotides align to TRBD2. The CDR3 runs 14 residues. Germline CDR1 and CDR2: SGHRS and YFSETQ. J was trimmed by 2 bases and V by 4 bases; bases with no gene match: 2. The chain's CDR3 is CASSRLAATDTQYF. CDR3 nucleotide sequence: TGCGCCAGCAGCCGACTAGCGGCCACAGATACGCAGTATTTT.

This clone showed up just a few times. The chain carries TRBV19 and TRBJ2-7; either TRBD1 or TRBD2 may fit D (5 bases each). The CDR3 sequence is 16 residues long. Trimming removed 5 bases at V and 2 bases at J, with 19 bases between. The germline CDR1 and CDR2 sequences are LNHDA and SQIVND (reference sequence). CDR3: CASSSKRQTGPYEQYF. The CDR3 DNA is TGTGCCAGTAGTTCCAAGAGGCAGACGGGGCCCTACGAGCAGTACTTC.

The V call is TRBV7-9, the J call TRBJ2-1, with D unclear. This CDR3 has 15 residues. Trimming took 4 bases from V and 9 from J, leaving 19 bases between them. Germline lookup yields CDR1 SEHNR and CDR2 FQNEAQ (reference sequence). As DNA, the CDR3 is TGTGCCAGCAGCTCCCCCCGCCTGATCCGTGTTGAGCAGTTCTTC. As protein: CASSSPRLIRVEQFF.

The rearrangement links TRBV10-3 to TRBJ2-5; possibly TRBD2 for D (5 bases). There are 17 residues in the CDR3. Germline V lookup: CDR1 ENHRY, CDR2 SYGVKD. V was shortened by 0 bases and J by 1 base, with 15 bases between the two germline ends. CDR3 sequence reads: CAISESTGRFRQETQYF. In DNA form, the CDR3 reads TGTGCCATCAGTGAGTCGACGGGAAGGTTCCGCCAAGAGACCCAGTACTTC.

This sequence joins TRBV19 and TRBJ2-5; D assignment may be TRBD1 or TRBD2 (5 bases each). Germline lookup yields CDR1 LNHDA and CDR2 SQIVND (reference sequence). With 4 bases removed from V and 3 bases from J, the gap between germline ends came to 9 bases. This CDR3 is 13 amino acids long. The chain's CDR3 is CASSNGAEETQYF. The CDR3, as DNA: TGTGCCAGTAGTAACGGGGCAGAAGAGACCCAGTACTTC.

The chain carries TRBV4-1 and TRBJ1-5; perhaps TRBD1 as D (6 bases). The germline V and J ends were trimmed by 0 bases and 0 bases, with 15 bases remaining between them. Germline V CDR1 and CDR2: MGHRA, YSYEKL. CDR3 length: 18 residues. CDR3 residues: CASSQDRRGSYSNQPQHF. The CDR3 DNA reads TGCGCCAGCAGCCAAGACCGCAGGGGTAGCTATAGCAATCAGCCCCAGCATTTT.

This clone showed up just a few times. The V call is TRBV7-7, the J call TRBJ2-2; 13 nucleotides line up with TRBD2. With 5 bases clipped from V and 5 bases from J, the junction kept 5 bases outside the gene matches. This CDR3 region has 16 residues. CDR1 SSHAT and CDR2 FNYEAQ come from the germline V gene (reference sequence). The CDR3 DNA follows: TGTGCCAGCAGCCCTACGGGACTAGCGGGGACCGGGGAGCTGTTTTTT. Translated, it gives CASSPTGLAGTGELFF. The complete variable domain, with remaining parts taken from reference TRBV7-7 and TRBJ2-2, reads GAGVSQSPRYKVTKRGQDVTLRCDPISSHATLYWYQQALGQGPEFLTYFNYEAQPDKSGLPSDRFSAERPEGSISTLTIQRTEQRDSAMYRCASSPTGLAGTGELFFGEGSRLTVL.

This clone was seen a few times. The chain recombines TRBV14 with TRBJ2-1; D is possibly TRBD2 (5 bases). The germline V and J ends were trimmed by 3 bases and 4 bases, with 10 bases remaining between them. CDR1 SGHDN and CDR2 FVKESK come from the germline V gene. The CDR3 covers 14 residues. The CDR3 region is CASSQLALYNEQFF. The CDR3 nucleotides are TGTGCCAGCAGCCAGTTAGCGCTTTACAATGAGCAGTTCTTC.